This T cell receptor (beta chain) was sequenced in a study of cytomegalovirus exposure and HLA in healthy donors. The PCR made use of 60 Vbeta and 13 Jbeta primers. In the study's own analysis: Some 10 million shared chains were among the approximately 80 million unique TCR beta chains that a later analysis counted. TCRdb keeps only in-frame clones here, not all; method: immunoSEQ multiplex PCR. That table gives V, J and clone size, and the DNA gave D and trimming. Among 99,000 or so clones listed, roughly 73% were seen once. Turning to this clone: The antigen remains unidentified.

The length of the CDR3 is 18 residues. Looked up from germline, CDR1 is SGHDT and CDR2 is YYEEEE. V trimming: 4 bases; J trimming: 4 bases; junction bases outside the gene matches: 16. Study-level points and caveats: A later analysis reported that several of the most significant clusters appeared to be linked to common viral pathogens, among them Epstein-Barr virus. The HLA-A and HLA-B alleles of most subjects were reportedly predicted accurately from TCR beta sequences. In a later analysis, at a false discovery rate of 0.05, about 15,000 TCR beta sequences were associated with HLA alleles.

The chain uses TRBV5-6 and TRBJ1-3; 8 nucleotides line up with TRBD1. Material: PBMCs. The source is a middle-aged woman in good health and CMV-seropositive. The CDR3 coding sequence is TGTGCCAGCAGCCTAATAAGACAGGGGACGATAGAAGGAAACACCATATATTTT. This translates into CASSLIRQGTIEGNTIYF. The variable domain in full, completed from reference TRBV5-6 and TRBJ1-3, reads DAGVTQSPTHLIKTRGQQVTLRCSPKSGHDTVSWYQQALGQGPQFIFQYYEEEERQRGNFPDRFSGHQFPNYSSELNVNALLLGDSALYLCASSLIRQGTIEGNTIYFGEGSWLTVV.